The rows below give T cell receptor beta chains drawn from one sample of a study of beta chain features in type 1 diabetes. The data were produced by immunoSEQ multiplex PCR, yet TCRdb's version contains in-frame clones alone and is incomplete. The table lists around 500,000 clones, 10% to 12% of them singletons. Material for sequencing was naive CD4+ T cells from blood. These receptors were taken from a woman aged 18-29 years in good health. The CDR3 runs from the conserved cysteine through the conserved F or W. D genes are given only for firm matches. Part of the rows lack a size; the others show once, few, many or a class for expanded clones.

CDR3 | DNA | length | size | J | V | D
CASSVGTGGTETQYF | TGTGCCAGCAGCGTAGGGACAGGGGGCACGGAGACCCAGTACTTC | 15 | . | TRBJ2-5 | TRBV9 | TRBD1
CAIKTGQGNEQFF | TGTGCCATCAAGACGGGACAGGGGAATGAGCAGTTCTTC | 13 | . | TRBJ2-1 | TRBV10-3 | TRBD1
CASSLVGNTIYF | TGTGCCAGCAGCTTAGTAGGAAACACCATATATTTT | 12 | few | TRBJ1-3 | TRBV7-2 | .
CASSPVISGNTIYF | TGTGCCAGCAGCCCGGTAATCTCTGGAAACACCATATATTTT | 14 | . | TRBJ1-3 | TRBV27 | .
CASTMRVTNYGYTF | TGTGCCAGTACCATGCGGGTAACTAACTATGGCTACACCTTC | 14 | . | TRBJ1-2 | TRBV19 | .
CASSYSEAGVTDTQYF | TGTGCCAGCAGTTACTCCGAAGCGGGGGTCACAGATACGCAGTATTTT | 16 | few | TRBJ2-3 | TRBV6-5 | TRBD2
CASSLDAGAPGKETQYF | TGTGCCAGCAGCTTAGATGCGGGGGCACCGGGTAAAGAGACCCAGTACTTC | 17 | few | TRBJ2-5 | TRBV7-9 | .
CSVVGRVGNEQFF | TGCAGCGTTGTAGGCAGGGTGGGGAATGAGCAGTTCTTC | 13 | few | TRBJ2-1 | TRBV29-1 | .
CASSLGGGSSTDTQYF | TGTGCCAGCAGCTTAGGCGGCGGTTCTAGCACAGATACGCAGTATTTT | 16 | few | TRBJ2-3 | TRBV7-8 | .
CASSVSGLGETQYF | TGTGCCAGCAGCGTTTCCGGACTCGGAGAGACCCAGTACTTC | 14 | . | TRBJ2-5 | TRBV9 | .
CASSSAQGIQETQYF | TGCGCCAGCAGCTCAGCACAGGGGATTCAAGAGACCCAGTACTTC | 15 | . | TRBJ2-5 | TRBV5-1 | TRBD1